This is a list of T cell receptor beta chains from one sample in a study of blood T cell repertoires in COVID-19. TCRdb's copy holds only in-frame clones and misses some; the assay was immunoSEQ multiplex PCR. The data show some 300,000 clones, approximately 88% seen once. The sequenced sample was PBMCs or T cells enriched from blood (not recorded which). All receptors derive from a young woman who had recovered from COVID-19. Both conserved end residues are trimmed from each CDR3.

V: TRBV29-1
J: TRBJ1-1
CDR3: SVHPGDGEAF

V: TRBV29-1
J: TRBJ1-2
CDR3: SGVGGNYGYT

V: TRBV5-1
J: TRBJ2-1
CDR3: ASSLGDREYNEQF

V: TRBV7-2
J: TRBJ2-3
CDR3: ASRLRGAEDTQY

V: TRBV11-2
J: TRBJ1-3
CDR3: ASSLDRVAGNTIY

V: TRBV28
J: TRBJ2-7
CDR3: ASSLRGTGYEQY

V: TRBV18
J: TRBJ1-4
CDR3: ASSPLGGISGVEKLF

V: TRBV28
J: TRBJ1-5
CDR3: ASSFSRGRTQPQH

V: TRBV28
J: TRBJ2-5
CDR3: ASRETVIIETQY

V: TRBV9
J: TRBJ1-2
CDR3: ASSVAGQPGAGYT

V: TRBV9
J: TRBJ2-3
CDR3: ASSPAGVEADTQY

V: TRBV14
J: TRBJ1-2
CDR3: ASSPPGQNYGYT

V: TRBV6-6
J: TRBJ1-1
CDR3: ASSYSWDMNTEAF

V: TRBV19
J: TRBJ2-6
CDR3: ASSLRGGSLNSGANVLT

V: TRBV28
J: TRBJ1-5
CDR3: ASRIGGYSNQPQH

V: TRBV10-1
J: TRBJ2-1
CDR3: ASLLRTSVPLSSYNEQF

V: TRBV18
J: TRBJ2-5
CDR3: ASSLDRGFQETQY

V: TRBV4-1
J: TRBJ2-7
CDR3: ASSPSSASSYEQY

V: TRBV28
J: TRBJ2-4
CDR3: ASSPLDWRAKNIQY

V: TRBV5-1
J: TRBJ2-2
CDR3: ASSPGLAGGANTGELF

V: TRBV27
J: TRBJ2-7
CDR3: ASSRSQGASYEQY

V: TRBV5-6
J: TRBJ2-7
CDR3: ASSVGLAGLSGQY

V: TRBV2
J: TRBJ1-6
CDR3: ASSEASPLH

V: TRBV19
J: TRBJ1-6
CDR3: ASSPGPGRSSYNSPLH

V: TRBV28
J: TRBJ2-5
CDR3: ASSLGVGRQETQY

V: TRBV27
J: TRBJ2-5
CDR3: ASSLTGGGRYQETQY

V: TRBV28
J: TRBJ1-5
CDR3: ASTLPTRPQH

V: TRBV13
J: TRBJ2-7
CDR3: ASSPRGAGRVYEQY

V: TRBV7-9
J: TRBJ1-5
CDR3: ASTREVGQPQH